This T cell receptor (beta chain) was sequenced for a study of T cell responses to AZD1222 COVID-19 vaccine (dated by TCRdb to about 2021). Regarding the study in general: AZD1222 recipients with second doses at about 4 weeks or about 12 weeks were pooled, because spike-specific TCR depth and breadth did not differ between schedules. Trial participants were enrolled into age subgroups of 18-55, 56-69 and 70-plus years, which contained around 150, 29 and 61 TCR-sequenced participants, respectively. TCR sequencing was performed for some 250 trial participants, of whom 200 to 210 were given two doses of AZD1222 and approximately 25 were given two doses of MenACWY control vaccine.

Points the paper makes about the study in general: Only six or seven AZD1222 recipients were SARS-CoV-2 seropositive at baseline, limiting conclusions about previously exposed vaccinees. Epitopes outside the regions mutated in the B.1.351 and B.1.1.7 variants were reportedly recognized by nearly half of the unique spike-specific TCRs. Because no day 14 peak-response samples were available, the repertoires could be characterized only after the peak T cell response. The vaccine-associated CD4 TCRs covered the entire spike protein, and the dominant responses fell in regions 160-218 and 743-854. Participants were mostly white British and included more females than males, and it was suggested by the authors that clonal diversity may have been underestimated. A significant rise in spike-specific TCR breadth and depth was observed after two AZD1222 doses relative to day 0 and relative to MenACWY recipients. The 56-69-year group was small, and its depth increase did not reach significance, likely because of low power.

Of note for this clone: Its target antigen remains unknown. No much larger clone exists at a distance of one base, and base qualities are not known.

Taken from cysteine to phenylalanine, the CDR3 has 14 residues. Only the CDR3 DNA stays, 42 bases, in frame from base 1. Cut back by 7 bases and 2 bases, the V and J ends lie 12 bases apart. According to the germline V gene, CDR1 reads SNHLY and CDR2 reads FYNNEI. The time point label here, explained by the study, means: baseline before first vaccination. Samples from vaccinated people were obtained from the UK trials COV001 and COV002, which included a single-blind randomized controlled phase 2/3 trial of AZD1222 (ChAdOx1 nCoV-19) in healthy adults. For TCRbeta chain sequencing, PBMC samples were collected from trial participants at day 0 and at day 28 after the second dose. The CDR3 regions of human TCRbeta chains were subjected to immunosequencing. In the original analysis: TCRs in the repertoires were compared against a reference library of SARS-CoV-2-specific TCRs that had been generated with the MIRA antigen-specificity platform. Breadth meant the fraction of unique TCRs that were SARS-CoV-2-associated, whereas depth meant the fraction of total T cells that were SARS-CoV-2-associated. Using the MIRA data, each spike-specific TCR was assigned both to the spike region to which the TCR was reactive and to a CD4 or CD8 class. Log10-transformed breadth and depth values were compared by one-way ANOVA with Sidak's multiple comparisons tests. TCRdb provides this immuneACCESS table in a form limited to in-frame rearrangements. Some clones are lacking; in checked studies, under half of them reflect an unresolved V gene, and why the rest are absent is not known. V and J calls and clone size are copied from that table; D and trimming were computed from the DNA. The sample yields some 150,000 clones; around nine tenths were counted once. The ten largest clonotypes hold approximately 1.8% of the sample.

The receptor's source is an adult in good health. The source was peripheral blood, collected on day 0 of AZD1222 vaccination. Recombination linked TRBV2 to TRBJ1-5, with an unclear D gene assignment. The DNA reads as follows: TGTGCCAGCATGACCGGATTTGGCAATCAGCCCCAGCATTTT. Translated, it gives CASMTGFGNQPQHF.